The 29 T cell receptor beta chains below come from one sample, sequenced in a study of T cell repertoires in cytomegalovirus infection. TCRdb analysed the reads with MiXCR anew, one entry per CDR3 protein. The repertoire includes around 330,000 distinct CDR3 sequences, around a sixth of them detected once, and approximately 12% sits in the top ten. Sequenced: PBMCs. The receptors were sampled from a human donor in good health (CMV status not recorded). Some clones in this sample may be carry-over from other donors' samples.

There are a few counts of this clonotype. The chain recombines TRBV29-1 with TRBJ1-2; tentative D call: TRBD1 (6 bases). This CDR3 region has 13 residues. V was shortened by 2 bases and J by 7 bases, with 14 bases between the two germline ends. Germline V lookup: CDR1 SQVTM, CDR2 ANQGSEA. CDR3 sequence reads: CSVEIGGVVGYTF. CDR3 nucleotide sequence: TGCAGCGTTGAAATCGGGGGCGTCGTTGGCTACACCTTC.

This clonotype was found a few times. The chain has TRBV4-1 and TRBJ1-1, with D perhaps TRBD1 (5 bases). The germline gives CDR1 MGHRA, CDR2 YSYEKL. The CDR3 loop spans 16 amino acids. V dropped 4 bases and J dropped 1 base, with 16 bases sitting between them. Here the CDR3 reads CASSPWDLSENTEAFF. The DNA of the CDR3 is TGCGCCAGCAGCCCTTGGGACCTTAGTGAGAACACTGAAGCTTTCTTT.

A remark on this clonotype: The missing conserved phenylalanine or tryptophan at the end of this CDR3 makes a read error likely. V and J are TRBV7-6 and TRBJ2-5, with TRBD2 matching over 12 bases. Germline values: CDR1 SGHVS, CDR2 FNYEAQ. This CDR3 is 17 amino acids long. CDR3 sequence (DNA): TGTGCTAGCAGCGATGGACTAGCGGGGCCGTACCAAGAGACCCAGTACTCC. This translates into CASSDGLAGPYQETQYS.

J is TRBJ1-3 and V is TRBV6-5; a possible D gene is TRBD1 (5 bases). V lost 0 bases and J 0 bases, leaving 15 bases between the germline ends. CDR1 and CDR2 from the germline V gene are MNHEY and SVGAGI. This CDR3 comprises 18 residues. The CDR3 here is CASSYSRSRDLSGNTIYF. The CDR3 coding sequence is TGTGCCAGCAGTTACTCGCGGAGCAGGGACCTCTCTGGAAACACCATATATTTT.

The chain links TRBV4-1 to TRBJ2-2; tentative D call: TRBD1 (6 bases). The ends were cut back, 4 bases at V and 6 bases at J, with 15 bases in the middle. The CDR3 runs to 15 residues. Germline V gives CDR1 MGHRA, CDR2 YSYEKL. For the CDR3, the DNA is TGCGCCAGCAGCCTCAGTCAGACAGGCCCCGGGGAGCTGTTTTTT. It specifies CASSLSQTGPGELFF.

This clonotype was seen more than once but under ten times. The V gene is TRBV4-3, the J gene TRBJ2-3, with D tentatively TRBD1 (5 bases). The CDR3 length is 18 residues. Per the germline V gene, CDR1 is LGHNA and CDR2 is YSLEER. Trimming left V 0 bases short and J 1 base short, with 17 bases between. The CDR3 DNA follows: TGCGCCAGCAGCCAAGAGTTCGGTGGCAGGGCGGGCACAGATACGCAGTATTTT. Protein: CASSQEFGGRAGTDTQYF.

The chain has TRBV4-2 and TRBJ2-7, with 8 bases aligning to TRBD1. V lost 0 bases to trimming and J lost 3 bases; unmatched junction nucleotides: 7. Germline V gene lookup returns CDR1 LGHNA and CDR2 YNFKEQ. The CDR3 is 16 residues long. The CDR3 coding sequence is TGTGCCAGCAGCCAAGATGAGGCAGGGGGCCGCTACGAGCAGTACTTC. This encodes CASSQDEAGGRYEQYF.

This clonotype was observed at least ten times. The genes are TRBV4-3 and TRBJ2-1; 7 bases align to TRBD2. The germline CDR1 and CDR2 sequences are LGHNA and YSLEER. Trimming took 0 bases from V and 0 from J; bases not matched to a gene: 8. This CDR3 has 18 amino acids. CDR3 sequence: CASSQEGGAGDSYNEQFF. The CDR3 DNA is TGCGCCAGCAGCCAAGAGGGAGGGGCGGGCGACTCCTACAATGAGCAGTTCTTC.

DNA for the CDR3: TGTGCCAGCAGCTCCTCCCAGCGGGGGGGCATCTACAATGAGCAGTTCTTC. Amino acid sequence: CASSSSQRGGIYNEQFF. V is TRBV7-9 and J is TRBJ2-1; 10 bases line up with TRBD2. The length of the CDR3 is 17 residues. The J segment lost 3 bases and the V segment lost 4 bases, leaving 9 bases of the junction unmatched. Germline V CDR1 and CDR2: SEHNR, FQNEAQ (reference sequence).

The chain uses TRBV2 and TRBJ2-2, with D perhaps given as TRBD1 or TRBD2 (6 bases each). With 2 bases removed from V and 1 base from J, the gap between germline ends came to 11 bases. CDR3 length equals 16 residues. The V gene's germline CDR1 is SNHLY and CDR2 FYNNEI. CDR3 in amino acids: CASSETGAGNTGELFF. The CDR3 region has the DNA TGTGCCAGCAGTGAAACGGGGGCTGGGAACACCGGGGAGCTGTTTTTT.

CDR3 region: CASSPDGPYEQYF. In DNA form, the CDR3 reads TGTGCCAGCAGCCCGGACGGCCCCTACGAGCAGTACTTC. The chain combines TRBV12-3 or TRBV12-4 with TRBJ2-7, with D hard to call. With 6 bases removed from V and 2 bases from J, the gap between germline ends came to 11 bases. The CDR3 spans 13 residues.

This clonotype was counted only a few times. This rearrangement joins TRBV2 to TRBJ2-7; D gene uncertain. V was clipped by 7 bases and J by 3 bases, with 16 bases between them. Germline lookup yields CDR1 SNHLY and CDR2 FYNNEI. The CDR3 runs 14 residues. The DNA for the CDR3 is TGTGCCAGCAACGGATGGGATCACTTCTACGAGCAGTACTTC. Amino acids: CASNGWDHFYEQYF.

This clonotype was seen repeatedly, ten times or more. The chain combines TRBV6-2 or TRBV6-3 with TRBJ1-5; D possibly corresponds to TRBD1 (6 bases). V lost 0 bases to trimming and J lost 4 bases, with 13 bases between them. The germline gives CDR1 MNHEY, CDR2 SVGEGT. This CDR3 region has 16 residues. For the CDR3, the DNA is TGTGCCAGCAGTTACTCGTGGGGGCGTCGGAATCAGCCCCAGCATTTT. Protein: CASSYSWGRRNQPQHF.

The chain couples TRBV27 to TRBJ1-2, with 8 bases aligning to TRBD1. Germline values: CDR1 MNHEY, CDR2 SMNVEV (reference sequence). There are 13 residues in the CDR3. V dropped 7 bases and J dropped 6; count of bases not matched to a gene: 7. In DNA, the CDR3 is TGTGCCAGCACCCGGACAGGGAACAATGGCTACACCTTC. This encodes CASTRTGNNGYTF.

This clonotype was seen a handful of times. The V and J genes are TRBV7-2 and TRBJ1-1, with unresolved D. CDR1 is SGHTA and CDR2 is FQGNSA in the germline V gene. V was trimmed by 3 bases and J by 0 bases, leaving 11 bases between them. The CDR3 runs 15 residues. For the CDR3, the DNA is TGTGCCAGCAGCTTTAGTGCAGGCCTGAACACTGAAGCTTTCTTT. The encoded protein is CASSFSAGLNTEAFF.

The table lists this clonotype with many counts. The chain combines TRBV7-9 with TRBJ1-2; 9 bases align to TRBD1. CDR3 size: 15 residues. CDR1 and CDR2 from the germline V gene are SEHNR and FQNEAQ (reference sequence). The J segment lost 7 bases and the V segment lost 4 bases, leaving 10 bases of the junction unmatched. The CDR3 loop reads CASSSPGQGLGGYTF. The CDR3 nucleotides are TGTGCCAGCAGCTCCCCGGGACAGGGTTTGGGTGGCTACACCTTC.

The CDR3 nucleotides read TGTGCCAGCAGTTACTCTTGGTTCGCGACAGAAGCTTTCTTT. Amino acids: CASSYSWFATEAFF. The chain recombines TRBV6-2 or TRBV6-3 with TRBJ1-1; D unresolved. The V end lost 0 bases, the J end lost 8 bases, and 13 bases lay between the germline ends. This CDR3 is 14 amino acids long. CDR1 and CDR2 from the germline V gene are MNHEY and SVGEGT.

This clonotype has just a few counts. CDR3 in DNA: TGTGCCACCAGTGCCTCAGGGATGTGGAATGAGCAGTTCTTC. Translation gives CATSASGMWNEQFF. The rearrangement uses TRBV24-1 and TRBJ2-1; D is possibly TRBD1 (5 bases). Germline V gene lookup returns CDR1 KGHDR and CDR2 SFDVKD. The CDR3 sequence is 14 residues long. The V end was cut by 5 bases, the J end by 7 bases, with 14 bases between.

The chain recombines TRBV12-3 or TRBV12-4 with TRBJ1-5; unclear D gene. The V gene lost 3 bases and the J gene lost 6 bases, with 12 bases spanning the gap. This CDR3 has 14 amino acids. The CDR3 loop reads CASSFSAVGQPQHF. The CDR3 DNA is TGTGCCAGCAGTTTCTCGGCAGTGGGTCAGCCCCAGCATTTT.

This clonotype was seen a handful of times. The rearrangement joins TRBV12-3 or TRBV12-4 to TRBJ1-1; D remains ambiguous. The length of the CDR3 is 14 residues. V lost 5 bases, J lost 4 bases, and 14 bases lay in between. The CDR3 loop reads CASSAVGEGTEAFF. The CDR3, as DNA: TGTGCCAGCAGTGCGGTAGGAGAGGGCACTGAAGCTTTCTTT.

This clonotype was observed at least ten times. V is TRBV4-1 and J is TRBJ2-1; TRBD2 aligns across 8 bases. CDR1 and CDR2 from the germline V gene are MGHRA and YSYEKL. J was trimmed by 7 bases and V by 0 bases; bases with no gene match: 17. The CDR3 is 19 amino acids. The CDR3 coding sequence is TGCGCCAGCAGCCAAGAGCGTTCGGGGACTAGACCGGCTGGAAATGAGCAGTTCTTC. It translates to CASSQERSGTRPAGNEQFF.

This clonotype has at least ten counts. The rearrangement joins TRBV7-8 to TRBJ1-4; 8 nucleotides agree with TRBD1. This CDR3 is 16 amino acids long. Germline V gives CDR1 SGHVS, CDR2 FQNEAQ. The V segment lost 2 bases and the J segment 3 bases; nucleotides outside the gene matches: 5. The CDR3 DNA is TGTGCCAGCAGCTTAAGGCAGGGGGCATCTAATGAAAAACTGTTTTTT. Its translation is CASSLRQGASNEKLFF.

The sample holds many counts of this clonotype. This chain links TRBV12-3 or TRBV12-4 with TRBJ2-7, with D perhaps matching TRBD1 (6 bases). The CDR3 is 16 amino acids. Deletions cut 1 base from V and 2 bases from J, with 15 bases between. CDR3 sequence reads: CASSLVPTGSAYEQYF. DNA for the CDR3: TGTGCCAGCAGTTTAGTTCCAACAGGGTCGGCCTACGAGCAGTACTTC.

In its sample, this clonotype was seen many times. This chain connects TRBV7-3 to TRBJ1-2; unclear D gene. Looked up from germline, CDR1 is SGHTA and CDR2 is FQGTGA. CDR3 length equals 15 residues. V lost 5 bases, J lost 0 bases, and 13 bases lay in between. CDR3: CASSPDGKSNYGYTF. CDR3 nucleotide sequence: TGTGCCAGCAGCCCCGACGGGAAATCTAACTATGGCTACACCTTC.

V and J are TRBV28 and TRBJ1-4; 8 bases are a match to TRBD1. The CDR3 spans 14 residues. Per germline, CDR1 MDHEN and CDR2 SYDVKM. V was clipped by 5 bases and J by 8 bases; unmatched bases: 7. The CDR3 DNA reads TGTGCCAGCAGTGTCCCGGGACAGGTAGAAAAACTGTTTTTT. Translation: CASSVPGQVEKLFF.

The chain carries TRBV5-4 and TRBJ2-2, with D possibly TRBD1 on 5 matching bases. Germline values: CDR1 SGHNT, CDR2 YYREEE (reference sequence). This CDR3 comprises 16 residues. The V gene lost 4 bases and the J gene lost 0 bases, with 13 bases spanning the gap. This chain's CDR3 is CASSRRQSANTGELFF. CDR3 nucleotides: TGTGCCAGCAGCCGGCGACAGTCCGCGAACACCGGGGAGCTGTTTTTT.

This clonotype was seen many times. This chain connects TRBV5-1 to TRBJ2-1, with TRBD2 matching 11 bases. With 3 bases clipped from V and 4 bases from J, the junction kept 9 bases outside the gene matches. The CDR3 loop spans 17 amino acids. Germline loops: CDR1 SGHRS, CDR2 YFSETQ. CDR3 residues: CASSSLGLAGPYNEQFF. CDR3 in DNA: TGCGCCAGCAGCTCCCTCGGACTAGCGGGCCCTTACAATGAGCAGTTCTTC.

The table lists this clonotype with many counts. The chain has TRBV12-3 or TRBV12-4 and TRBJ2-7; tentative D call: TRBD2 (6 bases). The CDR3 loop spans 14 amino acids. V lost 7 bases to trimming and J lost 0 bases, with 13 bases between them. The CDR3: CASTQAGSSYEQYF. The CDR3 DNA sequence: TGTGCCAGCACCCAGGCGGGGAGCTCCTACGAGCAGTACTTC.

The chain recombines TRBV12-3 or TRBV12-4 with TRBJ2-7; the D is unclear. The CDR3 length is 13 residues. V was shortened by 3 bases and J by 3 bases, with 9 bases between the two germline ends. This CDR3 is CASSFRRIYEQYF. DNA of the CDR3: TGTGCCAGCAGTTTCCGCAGGATCTACGAGCAGTACTTC.